Below, 13 T cell receptor beta chains from the same sample are listed, as sequenced in a study of cytomegalovirus exposure and HLA in healthy donors. The method was immunoSEQ multiplex PCR; TCRdb's version includes in-frame clones alone and lacks a portion of them. The table lists 70,000 or so clones, roughly 94% of them singletons, with less than 2% in the top ten. Sequencing used PBMCs. Every receptor here comes from a man aged 18 to 29 in good health and CMV-seropositive.

This rearrangement joins TRBV19 to TRBJ2-2; 8 bases fit TRBD2. The V and J ends lost 8 bases and 1 base, in that order; junction bases with no gene match: 9. Germline CDR1 and CDR2: LNHDA and SQIVND (reference sequence). The CDR3 extends over 16 amino acids. CDR3 bases: TGTGCCAGTGGGCTAGCGGGCTGGGAGAACACCGGGGAGCTGTTTTTT. This encodes CASGLAGWENTGELFF.

The chain joins TRBV28 to TRBJ2-3, with D perhaps matching TRBD2 (6 bases). The length of the CDR3 is 15 residues. From germline, CDR1 is MDHEN and CDR2 SYDVKM. The V end lost 7 bases, the J end lost 0 bases, and 14 bases lay between the germline ends. CDR3 in DNA: TGTGCCAGCACGTTTAGCGGTAGAAGCACAGATACGCAGTATTTT. Encoded protein: CASTFSGRSTDTQYF. Full variable domain (rest looked up from reference TRBV28 and TRBJ2-3): DVKVTQSSRYLVKRTGEKVFLECVQDMDHENMFWYRQDPGLGLRLIYFSYDVKMKEKGDIPEGYSVSREKKERFSLILESASTNQTSMYLCASTFSGRSTDTQYFGPGTRLTVL.

This rearrangement joins TRBV2 to TRBJ1-2, with a possible D match to TRBD1 (6 bases). Germline V lookup: CDR1 SNHLY, CDR2 FYNNEI. Trimming removed 5 bases from V and 9 bases from J, with 16 bases in between. This CDR3 region has 13 residues. CDR3 protein: CASSSWDTYSYTF. The DNA of the CDR3 is TGTGCCAGCAGTTCTTGGGACACATATAGCTACACCTTC.

The chain couples TRBV27 to TRBJ2-7, with TRBD1 identical over 8 bases. The CDR3 consists of 14 residues. CDR1 is MNHEY and CDR2 is SMNVEV in the germline V gene (reference sequence). The junction had 8 bases not matched to a gene; V was cut back by 7 bases and J by 3 bases. The chain's CDR3 is CASKSRQGFYEQYF. For the CDR3, the DNA is TGTGCCAGCAAATCCAGACAGGGGTTCTACGAGCAGTACTTC.

This chain connects TRBV28 to TRBJ2-7; tentatively, D is TRBD2 (6 bases). The ends were cut back, 4 bases at V and 3 bases at J, with 19 bases in the middle. The CDR3 has 16 amino acids. Germline loops: CDR1 MDHEN, CDR2 SYDVKM. The CDR3 loop is CASSSPGAIGSYEQYF. DNA of the CDR3: TGTGCCAGCAGTTCCCCGGGAGCTATTGGGAGCTACGAGCAGTACTTC.

The chain employs TRBV5-1 and TRBJ2-7; 7 nucleotides line up with TRBD1. Germline lookup yields CDR1 SGHRS and CDR2 YFSETQ. The CDR3 is 16 residues long. The V gene end was trimmed by 7 bases and the J gene end by 1 base; junction bases not matched to a gene: 14. The chain's CDR3 is CASGTPPGRGSYEQYF. The CDR3 DNA reads as TGCGCCAGCGGGACCCCCCCTGGCAGGGGGTCCTACGAGCAGTACTTC. Filled out from reference TRBV5-1 and TRBJ2-7, the complete variable domain reads KAGVTQTPRYLIKTRGQQVTLSCSPISGHRSVSWYQQTPGQGLQFLFEYFSETQRNKGNFPGRFSGRQFSNSRSEMNVSTLELGDSALYLCASGTPPGRGSYEQYFGPGTRLTVT.

The genes are TRBV9 and TRBJ2-1; 8 bases match TRBD2. V lost 4 bases, J lost 0 bases, and 9 bases stayed unmatched. The germline V gene encodes CDR1 SGDLS and CDR2 YYNGEE. CDR3 size: 17 residues. CDR3 in DNA: TGTGCCAGCAGCCCTAGAGTAAGCGGGAGCTCCTACAATGAGCAGTTCTTC. It codes for CASSPRVSGSSYNEQFF. Together with reference TRBV9 and TRBJ2-1, the CDR3 gives the full variable domain: DSGVTQTPKHLITATGQRVTLRCSPRSGDLSVYWYQQSLDQGLQFLIQYYNGEERAKGNILERFSAQQFPDLHSELNLSSLELGDSALYFCASSPRVSGSSYNEQFFGPGTRLTVL.

CDR3 nucleotide sequence: TGTGCCACGTTAGCCACAACTAATGAAAAACTGTTTTTT. This encodes CATLATTNEKLFF. This chain links TRBV7-9 with TRBJ1-4; D call uncertain. Per the germline V gene, CDR1 is SEHNR and CDR2 is FQNEAQ (reference sequence). Trimming shortened V by 10 bases and J by 0 bases, and 9 bases separated the two germline ends. This CDR3 region has 13 residues.

V gene TRBV27 combines with J gene TRBJ1-1; 10 nucleotides agree with TRBD1. CDR1 is MNHEY and CDR2 is SMNVEV in the germline V gene (reference sequence). The CDR3 consists of 16 residues. Trimming took 5 bases from V and 6 from J; bases not matched to a gene: 12. CDR3: CASSLSWDRGLPEAFF. In nucleotides, the CDR3 is TGTGCCAGCAGTCTGTCTTGGGACAGGGGATTGCCTGAAGCTTTCTTT.

V usage is TRBV11-1 and J usage is TRBJ2-5, with 13 bases aligning to TRBD2. Germline lookup yields CDR1 SGHAT and CDR2 FQDESV (reference sequence). V trimming: 1 base; J trimming: 5 bases; junction bases outside the gene matches: 4. CDR3 size: 16 residues. The CDR3 DNA sequence: TGTGCCAGCAGCTTAGGACTAGCGGGAGGCGGGGAGACCCAGTACTTC. Amino acid sequence: CASSLGLAGGGETQYF.

This chain connects TRBV2 to TRBJ2-6; possibly TRBD1 for D (6 bases). The CDR3 length is 15 residues. The V gene's germline CDR1 is SNHLY and CDR2 FYNNEI. V dropped 5 bases and J dropped 1 base, with 9 bases sitting between them. The CDR3 here is CASSLQGSGANVLTF. CDR3 in DNA: TGTGCCAGCAGTTTACAGGGTTCTGGGGCCAACGTCCTGACTTTC.

V is TRBV9 and J is TRBJ2-7; no clear D. Germline CDR1 is SGDLS and CDR2 is YYNGEE. Trimming took 4 bases from V and 3 from J, leaving 14 bases between them. This CDR3 spans 14 amino acids. CDR3 sequence: CASSPRPVGYEQYF. Written as DNA, the CDR3 is TGTGCCAGCAGCCCCCGCCCGGTTGGCTACGAGCAGTACTTC.

This chain links TRBV7-9 with TRBJ2-5; TRBD1 matches at 8 bases. Germline V lookup: CDR1 SEHNR, CDR2 FQNEAQ (reference sequence). V shed 3 bases, J shed 4 bases, and the junction held 19 bases outside the gene matches. This CDR3 is built from 19 residues. This CDR3 reads CASSFRVRDRLPEGETQYF. The CDR3 region has the DNA TGTGCCAGCAGCTTTAGGGTACGGGACAGGCTCCCAGAGGGAGAGACCCAGTACTTC.